Sequencing of this T cell receptor beta chain was carried out in a study of identical twins. General study results and limits: When twins shared out-of-frame alpha sequences, those sequences had excess low generation probability.

The trim removed 3 bases at V and 5 bases at J, leaving 8 bases unmatched. The CDR3 has 16 residues. The V gene's germline CDR1 is SEHNR and CDR2 FQNEAQ (reference sequence). TCRdb recomputed calls from the 5' RACE reads with MiXCR, one row per CDR3 protein. The top ten hold more than 8% of the sample, which has about 390,000 distinct CDR3 sequences, around 9% seen once. This clonotype showed up just a few times. Its antigen is still unknown. This clonotype originated in a woman aged 45-60 years in good health. The rearrangement joins TRBV7-9 to TRBJ2-2, with 8 bases aligning to TRBD2. The sequencing sample was made of naive T cells sorted from blood. CDR3 coding DNA: TGTGCCAGCAGCTTCGACTCCAGCGGGAGTACCGGGGAGCTGTTTTTT. It specifies CASSFDSSGSTGELFF.